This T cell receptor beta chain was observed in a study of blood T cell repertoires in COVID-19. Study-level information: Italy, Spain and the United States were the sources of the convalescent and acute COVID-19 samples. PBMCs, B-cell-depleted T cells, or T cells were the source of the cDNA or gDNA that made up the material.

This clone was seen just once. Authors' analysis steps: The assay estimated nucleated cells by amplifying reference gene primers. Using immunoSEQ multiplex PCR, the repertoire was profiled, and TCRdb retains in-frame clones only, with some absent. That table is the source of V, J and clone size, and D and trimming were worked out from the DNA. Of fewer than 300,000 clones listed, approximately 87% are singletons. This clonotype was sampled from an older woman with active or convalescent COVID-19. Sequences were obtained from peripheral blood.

The DNA for the CDR3 is TGCGCCAGCAGCTTGGTTCCCTCTAGCGGGAGGGGAAGTGAGCAGTTCTTC. Translated, it gives CASSLVPSSGRGSEQFF. The gene calls are TRBV5-1 and TRBJ2-1; 12 bases align to TRBD2. The V segment lost 0 bases and the J segment 9 bases; nucleotides outside the gene matches: 10. The CDR3 is made up of 17 amino acids. The germline CDR1 and CDR2 sequences are SGHRS and YFSETQ.